A selection of T cell receptor beta chains follows, all from one sample in a study of cytomegalovirus exposure and HLA in healthy donors. The table came from immunoSEQ multiplex PCR; TCRdb's copy has only in-frame clones and leaves some out. Of about 100,000 clones listed, about 80% are singletons. The source material was PBMCs. Receptors were obtained from a female donor in good health and CMV-seropositive. The CDR3 runs from the conserved cysteine through the conserved F or W.

v_gene	j_gene	CDR3aa
TRBV6-1	TRBJ1-1	CASSEARPPGTEAFF
TRBV5-1	TRBJ2-7	CASSLSLRGGSYEQYF
TRBV19	TRBJ2-3	CASSIGSVWATQYF
TRBV6-5	TRBJ2-2	CASSELGGTGELFF
TRBV5-4	TRBJ1-2	CASSTDRGGYTF
TRBV6-1	TRBJ1-3	CASSEAGGGPRIYF
TRBV6-5	TRBJ1-1	CASSRTVIEAFF
TRBV25-1	TRBJ2-1	CASSDVAGGYNEQFF
TRBV28	TRBJ2-3	CASWATGEMAYTQYF
TRBV30	TRBJ2-7	CAWSITGANWVYEQYF
TRBV30	TRBJ2-3	CAWSVPGVAQYF
TRBV4-1	TRBJ2-7	CASSQETTGNYEQYF
TRBV6-5	TRBJ2-1	CASSRLARHNEQFF
TRBV2	TRBJ2-1	CASRLRSGGIYNEQFF
TRBV10-3	TRBJ1-1	CAISGRTDMNTEAFF
TRBV7-9	TRBJ2-2	CASTLPLGRGTGELFF
TRBV4-2	TRBJ2-2	CASSQERGGNTGELFF
TRBV18	TRBJ2-5	CASSRLEGAETQYF
TRBV9	TRBJ2-3	CASSFTGLAGTPDTQYF
TRBV18	TRBJ2-7	CASSPLVGGSNEQYF
TRBV19	TRBJ1-1	CASSRSPYTEAFF
TRBV18	TRBJ2-6	CASSASSGANVLTF
TRBV5-6	TRBJ2-7	CASSFGTGFEQYF
TRBV28	TRBJ2-7	CASSALAGGPYEQYF
TRBV7-9	TRBJ2-5	CASSDRGRETQYF
TRBV27	TRBJ2-7	CASRLRQGIREQYF
TRBV9	TRBJ1-1	CASSVDPGTEAFF
TRBV5-1	TRBJ1-1	CASSTGGFGTEAFF
TRBV23-1	TRBJ1-2	CASRGRGNYGYTF
TRBV27	TRBJ2-5	CASSWTTGTQATQYF
TRBV19	TRBJ2-2	CASSGGQNTGELFF
TRBV27	TRBJ2-4	CASSLARADIQYF
TRBV4-1	TRBJ1-2	CASSQETGRGLYGYTF
TRBV14	TRBJ1-3	CASGQVHSGNTIYF
TRBV5-6	TRBJ2-3	CAPRKGLAPSTDTQYF
TRBV5-4	TRBJ2-7	CASSPGTGAYEQYF
TRBV19	TRBJ2-5	CASAWGGREEETQYF
TRBV19	TRBJ2-7	CASSGDRSSSYEQYF
TRBV7-6	TRBJ1-1	CASSPSQGAVLEAFF
TRBV19	TRBJ2-1	CASRSQGAYNEQFF
TRBV20-1	TRBJ1-1	CSASTGSEAFF
TRBV30	TRBJ1-5	CAWSVQGTQPQHF
TRBV5-1	TRBJ1-5	CASSPTGGGQPQHF
TRBV5-8	TRBJ1-5	CASSLARSTQPQHF
TRBV4-1	TRBJ2-7	CASSLTSSYEQYF
TRBV5-1	TRBJ2-1	CASSWTSGASYNEQFF
TRBV11-2	TRBJ2-2	CGSTHPENTGELFF
TRBV6-5	TRBJ2-5	CASSYPDRGLETQYF
TRBV2	TRBJ2-5	CAGDREPGETQYF
TRBV2	TRBJ2-1	CASSEGGLRGGVNEQFF
TRBV30	TRBJ1-2	CAWSPNRAIYGYTF
TRBV5-1	TRBJ2-7	CASSLGGGPVSYEQYF
TRBV18	TRBJ1-2	CASSPSRQANYGYTF
TRBV9	TRBJ2-4	CASSVGGGGANIQYF
TRBV4-2	TRBJ2-4	CASSQGQGANSQYF